Detailed here is one TCR beta chain. The sample comes from a study of blood T cell repertoires in COVID-19. Study details: Sample material is recorded as cDNA or gDNA derived from T cells, B-cell-depleted T cells, or PBMCs.

This CDR3 has 12 residues. The V and J ends lost 3 bases and 6 bases respectively, with 10 bases between them. Per germline, CDR1 SGHDT and CDR2 YYEEEE. Per the authors' pipeline: Reference gene primer amplification yielded estimated nucleated cell counts. TCRdb keeps only in-frame clones here, not all; method: immunoSEQ multiplex PCR. That table gives V, J and clone size, and the DNA gave D and trimming. Among approximately 62,000 clones listed, roughly 71% were seen once. Source material: peripheral blood. This TCR derives from a woman between 50 and 59 years old with active or convalescent COVID-19. The gene calls are TRBV5-6 and TRBJ2-7, with D possibly TRBD2 on 6 matching bases. This CDR3 reads CASSSAGREQYF. Here the CDR3 DNA reads TGTGCCAGCAGCTCCGCGGGGCGCGAGCAGTACTTC.